The 30 T cell receptor beta chains below all came from one sample that was sequenced in a study of blood T cell repertoires in COVID-19 (dated by TCRdb to between 2020 and 2021). Receptor libraries were prepared by the immunoSEQ multiplex PCR assay. In TCRdb, the immuneACCESS table is reduced to in-frame sequences with V and J assigned. These tables do not hold every clone; where another copy was compared, an unresolved V gene accounts for under half, and the others remain unexplained. This sample holds about 180,000 clones; roughly nine tenths were observed only once. About 0.54% of the sample lies in the top ten. The sequencing input was peripheral blood. The receptors were gathered from a man aged 50-60 years with acute or convalescent COVID-19.

The gene calls are TRBV7-2 and TRBJ1-1; D call uncertain. The germline V gene encodes CDR1 SGHTA and CDR2 FQGNSA. V dropped 2 bases and J dropped 0 bases, with 4 bases sitting between them. The CDR3 runs to 13 residues. This CDR3 is CASSLQVNTEAFF. CDR3 nucleotides: TGTGCCAGCAGCTTACAGGTGAACACTGAAGCTTTCTTT.

The rearrangement links TRBV7-6 to TRBJ1-6, with TRBD1 matching 10 bases. Germline values: CDR1 SGHVS, CDR2 FNYEAQ. There are 18 residues in the CDR3. The V and J ends lost 0 bases and 8 bases, in that order; junction bases with no gene match: 10. CDR3 sequence reads: CASSLAPGQGKMDSPLHF. In DNA, the CDR3 is TGTGCCAGCAGCTTAGCGCCGGGACAGGGGAAAATGGATTCACCCCTCCACTTT. Filled out from reference TRBV7-6 and TRBJ1-6, the complete variable domain reads GAGVSQSPRYKVTKRGQDVALRCDPISGHVSLYWYRQALGQGPEFLTYFNYEAQQDKSGLPNDRFSAERPEGSISTLTIQRTEQRDSAMYRCASSLAPGQGKMDSPLHFGNGTRLTVT.

In this sample, this clone turned up once. The CDR3 nucleotides read TGTGCCAGCAGTTTCCATGATAGCGGGAGGGGCTACGAGCAGTACTTC. It specifies CASSFHDSGRGYEQYF. The J gene is TRBJ2-7, the V gene TRBV6-2 or TRBV6-3; 11 positions match TRBD2. This CDR3 has 16 amino acids. Trimming at V came to 4 bases and at J to 3 bases, leaving 8 bases not matched to a gene. Germline V CDR1 and CDR2: MNHEY, SVGEGT.

The chain employs TRBV19 and TRBJ1-5, with D unresolved. This CDR3 is built from 15 residues. V lost 0 bases and J 4 bases, leaving 10 bases between the germline ends. Germline V gene sequence: CDR1 LNHDA, CDR2 SQIVND (reference sequence). The CDR3 coding sequence is TGTGCCAGTAGTATAGAGAGAGCAAAAAATCAGCCCCAGCATTTT. Its translation: CASSIERAKNQPQHF.

The V call is TRBV28, the J call TRBJ1-1; D gene ambiguous. Looked up from germline, CDR1 is MDHEN and CDR2 is SYDVKM. Trimming removed 5 bases at V and 4 bases at J, with 14 bases between. The CDR3 totals 14 residues. CDR3 coding DNA: TGTGCCAGCAGTCGAGTCGGGGTTGGCACTGAAGCTTTCTTT. It translates to CASSRVGVGTEAFF. Using reference TRBV28 and TRBJ1-1 for the parts outside the CDR3, the full variable domain is DVKVTQSSRYLVKRTGEKVFLECVQDMDHENMFWYRQDPGLGLRLIYFSYDVKMKEKGDIPEGYSVSREKKERFSLILESASTNQTSMYLCASSRVGVGTEAFFGQGTRLTVV.

The rearrangement links TRBV6-5 to TRBJ2-1; no clear D gene. Germline assignment: CDR1 MNHEY and CDR2 SVGAGI. The CDR3 totals 13 residues. The ends were cut back, 6 bases at V and 3 bases at J, with 9 bases in the middle. The CDR3 region has the DNA TGTGCCAGCAGGTGGGCACTCTACAATGAGCAGTTCTTC. Translation: CASRWALYNEQFF.

The rearrangement uses TRBV29-1 and TRBJ2-5; no clear D gene. The CDR3 is 12 amino acids. With 4 bases removed from V and 5 bases from J, the gap between germline ends came to 11 bases. CDR1 and CDR2 (germline): SQVTM, ANQGSEA. CDR3 in DNA: TGCAGCGTTGGCGGAGTCGAGGAGACCCAGTACTTC. Translated, it gives CSVGGVEETQYF.

The V call is TRBV27, the J call TRBJ1-2; D is perhaps TRBD1 (6 bases). This CDR3 region has 15 residues. V lost 2 bases and J lost 4, with 14 bases in between. Per the germline V gene, CDR1 is MNHEY and CDR2 is SMNVEV (reference sequence). The CDR3 region is CASSLVRDTFYGYTF. The CDR3 region has the DNA TGTGCCAGCAGTTTAGTAAGGGACACTTTCTATGGCTACACCTTC.

This clone appeared a single time. The J gene is TRBJ1-1, the V gene TRBV5-4; TRBD1 matches at 8 bases. The CDR3 is made up of 14 amino acids. Germline CDR1 reads SGHNT; CDR2 reads YYREEE (reference sequence). V lost 3 bases to trimming and J lost 1 base; unmatched junction nucleotides: 2. CDR3: CASSSDRANTEAFF. As DNA, the CDR3 is TGTGCCAGCAGCTCGGACAGGGCGAACACTGAAGCTTTCTTT.

V gene TRBV5-5 combines with J gene TRBJ1-6, with TRBD1 identical over 9 bases. This CDR3 comprises 18 residues. Germline-derived CDR1 and CDR2 are SGHKS and YYEKEE (reference sequence). J gave up 0 bases and V 4 bases, and 8 bases lay outside the gene matches. CDR3 in DNA: TGTGCCAGCAGCCTGGGACAGGGTGTAATCTCCTATAATTCACCCCTCCACTTT. Amino acid sequence: CASSLGQGVISYNSPLHF.

This rearrangement joins TRBV11-2 to TRBJ2-7, with 8 nucleotides matching TRBD1. After removal of 6 bases from V and 5 bases from J, the junction contained 6 bases not matched to a gene. The CDR3 contains 13 residues. Germline V gene lookup returns CDR1 SGHAT and CDR2 FQNNGV. CDR3 in DNA: TGTGCCAGCAGTCGGACAGGGAACCACGAGCAGTACGTC. Translating gives CASSRTGNHEQYV.

V and J are TRBV5-1 and TRBJ1-2; D call uncertain. The ends were cut back, 0 bases at V and 3 bases at J, with 9 bases in the middle. The CDR3 is 14 residues long. Germline values: CDR1 SGHRS, CDR2 YFSETQ. CDR3 loop: CASSLVGRDYGYTF. CDR3 nucleotide sequence: TGCGCCAGCAGCTTGGTGGGGAGAGACTATGGCTACACCTTC.

CDR3 DNA: TGTGCCAGCGGCTATCCCAATCCTTGGGGCGATGGCTACACCTTC. This translates into CASGYPNPWGDGYTF. The chain couples TRBV5-6 to TRBJ1-2, with D possibly matching TRBD1 (5 bases). Trimming removed 7 bases at V and 6 bases at J, with 22 bases between. Germline CDR1 is SGHDT and CDR2 is YYEEEE. The CDR3 has 15 residues.

This clone was seen just once. The J gene is TRBJ2-3, the V gene TRBV19; 8 bases match TRBD1. This CDR3 region has 16 residues. V shed 4 bases and J 0 bases; nucleotides not matched to a gene: 6. CDR1 and CDR2 (germline): LNHDA, SQIVND (reference sequence). CDR3 in DNA: TGTGCCAGTAGTAACCGGGACAGGCTAAGCACAGATACGCAGTATTTT. Amino acids: CASSNRDRLSTDTQYF.

The chain couples TRBV3-1 (or the pseudogene TRBV3-2) to TRBJ2-3, with D possibly matching TRBD2 (6 bases). The CDR3 contains 13 residues. Per germline, CDR1 LGHDT and CDR2 YNNKEL (reference sequence). The V end lost 1 base, the J end lost 9 bases, and 11 bases lay between the germline ends. CDR3 protein: CASSQAAGRTQYF. The DNA for the CDR3 is TGTGCCAGCAGCCAAGCTGCAGGGAGGACGCAGTATTTT.

This clone was seen just once. J is TRBJ1-1 and V is TRBV7-9; weak D call: TRBD1 (5 bases). V was shortened by 7 bases and J by 0 bases, with 9 bases between the two germline ends. Germline CDR1 and CDR2: SEHNR and FQNEAQ (reference sequence). The CDR3 runs 13 residues. CDR3 bases: TGTGCCAGCAAGGCAGGGATGAACACTGAAGCTTTCTTT. Protein: CASKAGMNTEAFF.

The chain joins TRBV5-1 to TRBJ2-3; D uncertain. V was pared by 5 bases and J by 6 bases, with 10 bases between. The germline CDR1 and CDR2 sequences are SGHRS and YFSETQ. The CDR3 runs to 12 residues. The CDR3 DNA sequence: TGCGCCAGCAGTGGGTGGCGGGATACGCAGTATTTT. Amino acids: CASSGWRDTQYF.

V usage is TRBV7-9 and J usage is TRBJ2-7; a weak D match, TRBD1 (6 bases). The CDR3 spans 14 residues. Trimming pared 5 bases from V and 7 bases from J, leaving 18 bases between. Per germline, CDR1 SEHNR and CDR2 FQNEAQ (reference sequence). CDR3 sequence (DNA): TGTGCCAGCAGCGCCCCCCGGACAGTTGGTGAGCAGTACTTC. Amino acid sequence: CASSAPRTVGEQYF. Complete variable domain (other parts from reference TRBV7-9 and TRBJ2-7): DTGVSQNPRHKITKRGQNVTFRCDPISEHNRLYWYRQTLGQGPEFLTYFQNEAQLEKSRLLSDRFSAERPKGSFSTLEIQRTEQGDSAMYLCASSAPRTVGEQYFGPGTRLTVT.

The chain combines TRBV27 with TRBJ2-7, with D unresolved. The CDR3 sequence is 12 residues long. Germline loops: CDR1 MNHEY, CDR2 SMNVEV (reference sequence). The ends were cut back, 6 bases at V and 3 bases at J, with 9 bases in the middle. CDR3 region: CASRTDDYEQYF. The CDR3 DNA is TGTGCCAGCAGGACTGACGACTACGAGCAGTACTTC.

With regard to this clone: The identical CDR3 is also encoded by other nucleotide sequences in the sample. The chain links TRBV27 to TRBJ2-1; TRBD2 agrees at 8 bases. CDR3 length equals 14 residues. Per the germline V gene, CDR1 is MNHEY and CDR2 is SMNVEV (reference sequence). J lost 4 bases, V lost 3 bases, and 2 bases had no gene match. In nucleotides, the CDR3 is TGTGCCAGCAGTTTCACTAGCGGATACAATGAGCAGTTCTTC. It is translated as CASSFTSGYNEQFF.

The genes are TRBV19 and TRBJ1-4; 7 bases are a match to TRBD1. This CDR3 comprises 14 residues. The germline V gene has CDR1 LNHDA and CDR2 SQIVND (reference sequence). The V and J ends lost 6 bases and 8 bases, in that order; junction bases with no gene match: 9. In nucleotides, the CDR3 is TGTGCCAGTAGCCACAGGGGCTCACGGGAAAAACTGTTTTTT. Amino acid sequence: CASSHRGSREKLFF.

A single count supports this clone. V and J are TRBV6-4 and TRBJ2-2; no clear D gene. This CDR3 comprises 14 residues. Germline V gene sequence: CDR1 MRHNA, CDR2 SNTAGT. V dropped 4 bases and J dropped 0 bases, with 6 bases sitting between them. CDR3 DNA sequence: TGTGCCAGCAGTGTTAGAACGAACACCGGGGAGCTGTTTTTT. This gives the protein CASSVRTNTGELFF.

The V gene is TRBV27, the J gene TRBJ2-3, with 8 bases matching TRBD1. With 2 bases clipped from V and 3 bases from J, the junction kept 7 bases outside the gene matches. Germline loops: CDR1 MNHEY, CDR2 SMNVEV (reference sequence). CDR3 length: 16 amino acids. The CDR3 DNA reads TGTGCCAGCAGTTTAGCCCGGGGGACAGGAACAGATACGCAGTATTTT. This translates into CASSLARGTGTDTQYF.

The chain employs TRBV9 and TRBJ2-1; possibly TRBD2 for D (5 bases). CDR1 and CDR2 from the germline V gene are SGDLS and YYNGEE. V lost 2 bases and J 1 base, leaving 16 bases between the germline ends. The CDR3 runs to 17 residues. This CDR3 is CASSVYEGVVSYNEQFF. CDR3 DNA sequence: TGTGCCAGCAGCGTTTATGAGGGAGTCGTATCCTACAATGAGCAGTTCTTC.

This clone was found once. The CDR3 region is CASSSGVGGYTF. In DNA, the CDR3 is TGTGCTTCGAGCTCAGGGGTGGGAGGCTACACCTTC. The rearrangement uses TRBV7-9 and TRBJ1-2; possibly TRBD1 for D (6 bases). The CDR3 is 12 amino acids. The V gene's germline CDR1 is SEHNR and CDR2 FQNEAQ (reference sequence).

In this sample, this clone turned up a few times. V usage is TRBV6-2 or TRBV6-3 and J usage is TRBJ1-5; weak D call: TRBD1 (5 bases). V was cut by 2 bases and J by 0 bases, with 11 bases left in between. Germline CDR1 and CDR2: MNHEY and SVGEGT. The CDR3 extends over 16 amino acids. The CDR3 nucleotides are TGTGCCAGCAGTTACCGTCCAGGGATTAGCAATCAGCCCCAGCATTTT. Residues: CASSYRPGISNQPQHF.

This clone showed up just once. This chain joins TRBV5-4 and TRBJ2-6, with a tentative D call TRBD2 (5 bases). CDR1 and CDR2 (germline): SGHNT, YYREEE (reference sequence). The CDR3 sequence is 15 residues long. The V end was cut by 4 bases, the J end by 4 bases, with 12 bases between. CDR3 region: CASSPFSGGANVLTF. The CDR3 bases are TGTGCCAGCAGCCCTTTTTCGGGAGGGGCCAACGTCCTGACTTTC.

The rearrangement links TRBV9 to TRBJ2-1; TRBD2 aligns across 9 bases. After removal of 2 bases from V and 10 bases from J, the junction contained 19 bases not matched to a gene. Germline V gene sequence: CDR1 SGDLS, CDR2 YYNGEE. The CDR3 contains 18 residues. As DNA, the CDR3 is TGTGCCAGCAGCGTGCCGCCCCTCAGCGGGAGGTCATCAAGGGAGCAGTTCTTC. Its translation is CASSVPPLSGRSSREQFF.

Turning to this clone: The same CDR3 arises from other DNA sequences in this sample as well. J is TRBJ1-4 and V is TRBV29-1; 8 bases line up with TRBD1. With 6 bases clipped from V and 0 bases from J, the junction kept 3 bases outside the gene matches. This CDR3 region has 14 residues. Per the germline V gene, CDR1 is SQVTM and CDR2 is ANQGSEA. CDR3 coding DNA: TGCAGCGTACGGGGACAGGCAACTAATGAAAAACTGTTTTTT. This encodes CSVRGQATNEKLFF.

V and J are TRBV30 and TRBJ2-1; no reliable D call. The germline V gene has CDR1 GTSNPN and CDR2 SVGIG (reference sequence). This CDR3 has 11 residues. V lost 7 bases to trimming and J lost 0 bases, with 4 bases between them. CDR3 nucleotide sequence: TGTGCCTTCAGCTCCTACAATGAGCAGTTCTTC. Residues: CAFSSYNEQFF.